Below, 12 T cell receptor beta chains from the same sample are listed, as sequenced in a study of blood T cell repertoires in COVID-19. TCRdb's copy holds only in-frame clones and misses some; the assay was immunoSEQ multiplex PCR. The sample holds tens of thousands of clones; roughly nine tenths are singletons and the top ten take roughly 25%. The specimen sequenced was peripheral blood. These receptor sequences come from a woman aged 80 or over with active or convalescent COVID-19.

This clone was seen only once. The V gene is TRBV12-3 or TRBV12-4, the J gene TRBJ2-5; D gene unclear. The CDR3 consists of 13 residues. V was trimmed by 8 bases and J by 2 bases, leaving 12 bases between them. CDR3 sequence reads: CASGRTQQETQYF. CDR3 bases: TGTGCCAGCGGGCGTACTCAACAAGAGACCCAGTACTTC.

V usage is TRBV19 and J usage is TRBJ2-7; maybe TRBD1 (5 bases). V lost 3 bases and J lost 4, with 10 bases in between. This CDR3 spans 13 amino acids. Germline V gene data show CDR1 as LNHDA and CDR2 as SQIVND (reference sequence). CDR3 loop: CASSMGQPYEQYF. DNA of the CDR3: TGTGCCAGTAGTATGGGGCAGCCTTACGAGCAGTACTTC.

The chain links TRBV5-4 to TRBJ1-1, with 8 bases fitting TRBD1. CDR1 is SGHNT and CDR2 is YYREEE in the germline V gene (reference sequence). V lost 4 bases and J lost 0; bases outside the gene matches: 8. This CDR3 has 16 residues. CDR3 protein: CASSAGGRKMNTEAFF. The CDR3 DNA reads TGTGCCAGCAGCGCAGGGGGCCGCAAAATGAACACTGAAGCTTTCTTT. Combining the CDR3 with reference TRBV5-4 and TRBJ1-1 gives the whole variable domain ETGVTQSPTHLIKTRGQQVTLRCSSQSGHNTVSWYQQALGQGPQFIFQYYREEENGRGNFPPRFSGLQFPNYSSELNVNALELDDSALYLCASSAGGRKMNTEAFFGQGTRLTVV.

The chain links TRBV12-5 to TRBJ2-7; 8 bases match TRBD1. Germline CDR1 is LGHNT and CDR2 is FRNRAP. The CDR3 is made up of 14 amino acids. V trimming: 6 bases; J trimming: 5 bases; junction bases outside the gene matches: 9. The CDR3 loop reads CASGTPPGGNEQYF. In DNA, the CDR3 is TGTGCTAGTGGCACCCCCCCAGGGGGCAACGAGCAGTACTTC.

The chain combines TRBV5-6 with TRBJ1-3; TRBD1 matches at 7 bases. The trim removed 4 bases at V and 0 bases at J, leaving 13 bases unmatched. Germline V gene sequence: CDR1 SGHDT, CDR2 YYEEEE. This CDR3 is built from 18 residues. As DNA, the CDR3 is TGTGCCAGCAGCCTGATAGGGGACAGAAAGAACTCTGGAAACACCATATATTTT. Its protein is CASSLIGDRKNSGNTIYF.

This clone is judged medium-sized. V gene TRBV7-9 combines with J gene TRBJ2-3; 7 bases match TRBD2. Per germline, CDR1 SEHNR and CDR2 FQNEAQ (reference sequence). CDR3 length equals 16 residues. V shed 4 bases and J 1 base; nucleotides not matched to a gene: 8. CDR3 coding DNA: TGTGCCAGCAGCTCCGTGACTAGCCCCGGCACAGATACGCAGTATTTT. This sequence encodes CASSSVTSPGTDTQYF.

This chain connects TRBV5-6 to TRBJ1-3; D might be TRBD1 (6 bases). The CDR3 runs 16 residues. CDR1 and CDR2 (germline): SGHDT, YYEEEE. Deletions cut 4 bases from V and 3 bases from J, with 17 bases between. This chain's CDR3 is CASSPDRPMGGNTIYF. The CDR3 nucleotides read TGTGCCAGCAGCCCAGACAGGCCGATGGGTGGAAACACCATATATTTT.

The genes are TRBV7-8 and TRBJ2-3; 10 positions agree with TRBD1. Unmatched junction bases numbered 11, after V lost 5 bases and J lost 3 bases. The CDR3 loop spans 17 amino acids. Germline CDR1 SGHVS, CDR2 FQNEAQ. CDR3 sequence reads: CASSPNAGTGVTDTQYF. In DNA form, the CDR3 reads TGTGCCAGCAGCCCTAATGCTGGGACAGGGGTTACAGATACGCAGTATTTT.

The V gene is TRBV24-1, the J gene TRBJ2-1, with 9 bases identical to TRBD1. Germline V gene lookup returns CDR1 KGHDR and CDR2 SFDVKD. The CDR3 contains 16 residues. The ends lost 4 bases at V and 8 bases at J; junction bases unmatched: 11. The CDR3 nucleotides read TGTGCCACCAGTGAATCCGGGACAGGGACTTTGCATGAGCAGTTCTTC. It translates to CATSESGTGTLHEQFF.

The chain combines TRBV29-1 with TRBJ2-3; 9 nucleotides agree with TRBD2. With V trimmed by 7 bases and J by 4 bases, 9 bases remained unmatched. From germline, CDR1 is SQVTM and CDR2 ANQGSEA. There are 14 residues in the CDR3. The CDR3 bases are TGCAGCGCCGGGACTAGCCCGAATCCAGATACGCAGTATTTT. Its translation is CSAGTSPNPDTQYF.

The chain is built from TRBV5-1 and TRBJ1-3, with unresolved D. The CDR3 is made up of 14 amino acids. Per the germline V gene, CDR1 is SGHRS and CDR2 is YFSETQ. Trimming removed 0 bases at V and 1 base at J, with 5 bases between. Here the CDR3 DNA reads TGCGCCAGCAGCTTGGACAGTTCTGGAAACACCATATATTTT. Protein sequence: CASSLDSSGNTIYF.

The table lists this clone with a count of one. The chain employs TRBV3-1 (or the pseudogene TRBV3-2) and TRBJ1-3, with 7 bases fitting TRBD1. Germline CDR1 is LGHDT and CDR2 is YNNKEL (reference sequence). J lost 1 base, V lost 4 bases, and 4 bases had no gene match. CDR3 length: 15 amino acids. For the CDR3, the DNA is TGTGCCAGCAGCCCGACAGGGACTTCTGGAAACACCATATATTTT. It translates to CASSPTGTSGNTIYF.